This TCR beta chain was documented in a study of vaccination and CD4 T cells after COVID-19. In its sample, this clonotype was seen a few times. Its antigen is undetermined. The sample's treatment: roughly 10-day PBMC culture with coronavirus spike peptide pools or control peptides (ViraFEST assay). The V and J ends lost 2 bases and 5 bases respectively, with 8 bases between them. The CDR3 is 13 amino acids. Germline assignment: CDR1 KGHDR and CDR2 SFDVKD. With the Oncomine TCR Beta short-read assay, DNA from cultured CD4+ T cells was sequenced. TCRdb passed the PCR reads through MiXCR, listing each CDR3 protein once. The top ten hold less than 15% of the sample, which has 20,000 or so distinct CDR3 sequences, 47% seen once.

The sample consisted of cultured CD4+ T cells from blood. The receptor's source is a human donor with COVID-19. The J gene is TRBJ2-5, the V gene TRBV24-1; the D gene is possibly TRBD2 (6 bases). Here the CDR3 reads CATSDSSVETQYF. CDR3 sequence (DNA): TGTGCCACCAGTGATTCTAGCGTGGAGACCCAGTACTTC.